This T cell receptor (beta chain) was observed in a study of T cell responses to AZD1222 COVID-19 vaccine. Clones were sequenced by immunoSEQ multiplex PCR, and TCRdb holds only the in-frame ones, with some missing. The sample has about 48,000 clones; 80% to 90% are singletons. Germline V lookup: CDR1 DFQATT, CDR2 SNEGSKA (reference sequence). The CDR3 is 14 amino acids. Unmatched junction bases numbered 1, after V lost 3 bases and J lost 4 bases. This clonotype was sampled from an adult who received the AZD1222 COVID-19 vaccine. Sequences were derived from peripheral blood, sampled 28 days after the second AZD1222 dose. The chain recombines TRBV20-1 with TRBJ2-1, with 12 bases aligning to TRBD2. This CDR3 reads CSASLAGGYNEQFF. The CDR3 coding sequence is TGCAGTGCTAGTCTAGCGGGAGGGTACAATGAGCAGTTCTTC.